One sample yielded the 6 T cell receptor beta chains listed below, sequenced in a study of blood T cell repertoires in COVID-19. Only in-frame clones appear in the TCRdb table, and some are missing; sequencing was by immunoSEQ multiplex PCR. The sample consists of approximately 50,000 clones, 65% to 90% of them appearing once. The specimen was peripheral blood. The receptor set was obtained from a human donor in a cohort sampled during active COVID-19.

The CDR3: CASSEGFGTSGTEQFF. The CDR3 DNA is TGTGCCAGCAGTGAAGGGTTCGGGACTAGCGGCACTGAGCAGTTCTTC. This sequence joins TRBV6-1 and TRBJ2-1; 11 bases agree with TRBD2. From germline, CDR1 is MNHNS and CDR2 SASEGT. CDR3 size: 16 residues. The junction had 8 bases not matched to a gene; V was cut back by 1 base and J by 9 bases.

This CDR3 is CASSLGAGSYEQYF. CDR3 in DNA: TGTGCCAGCAGCTTAGGGGCAGGGTCCTACGAGCAGTACTTC. The chain carries TRBV7-6 and TRBJ2-7, with a possible D match to TRBD1 (5 bases). CDR1 is SGHVS, CDR2 FNYEAQ, per germline. Trimming removed 1 base at V and 1 base at J, with 8 bases between. This CDR3 comprises 14 residues.

This clone has more than one count but fewer than ten. V and J are TRBV2 and TRBJ1-5; 8 bases agree with TRBD1. The CDR3 totals 15 residues. Trimming at V came to 8 bases and at J to 4 bases, leaving 10 bases not matched to a gene. CDR1 is SNHLY and CDR2 is FYNNEI in the germline V gene. For the CDR3, the DNA is TGTGCCAGCGGCAGGACAGGGAAGGATAATCAGCCCCAGCATTTT. Translation: CASGRTGKDNQPQHF.

The rearrangement uses TRBV19 and TRBJ2-1; possibly TRBD2 for D (7 bases). This CDR3 has 17 amino acids. Germline assignment: CDR1 LNHDA and CDR2 SQIVND (reference sequence). The V gene lost 3 bases and the J gene lost 3 bases, with 18 bases spanning the gap. The chain's CDR3 is CASSILSGGLSYNEQFF. CDR3 sequence (DNA): TGTGCCAGTAGTATCTTATCGGGGGGCCTAAGCTACAATGAGCAGTTCTTC.

This clone occurred a few times. CDR3 protein: CASSQGAGGYSNNEQFF. In DNA, the CDR3 is TGTGCCAGCAGCCAAGGGGCCGGGGGATATTCGAACAATGAGCAGTTCTTC. This chain connects TRBV7-3 to TRBJ2-1, with D perhaps TRBD2 (6 bases). Trimming left V 5 bases short and J 5 bases short, with 22 bases between. Germline V gives CDR1 SGHTA, CDR2 FQGTGA. This CDR3 has 17 residues.

The chain carries TRBV4-3 and TRBJ1-6, with a weak D call TRBD1 (5 bases). Trimming pared 2 bases from V and 1 base from J, leaving 12 bases between. This CDR3 has 17 amino acids. Per germline, CDR1 LGHNA and CDR2 YSLEER. This CDR3 is CASSQREGASYNSPLHF. CDR3 coding DNA: TGCGCCAGCAGCCAAAGGGAAGGGGCGTCCTATAATTCACCCCTCCACTTT.